Presented here are 3 T cell receptor beta chains from one specimen sequenced in a study of blood T cell repertoires in COVID-19. Some clones are missing from TCRdb's copy, which holds only in-frame ones; the method was immunoSEQ multiplex PCR. Of just over 650,000 clones in the sample, approximately 90% are singletons; the top ten hold under 0.3%. The sample comprised peripheral blood. These receptors were taken from a woman aged 18-29 years with acute or convalescent COVID-19.

The CDR3, as DNA: TGTGCCAGCAGTGAAGCGCTATGGAGGCAGGGGAATGAAAAACTGTTTTTT. It yields the protein CASSEALWRQGNEKLFF. This chain joins TRBV6-1 and TRBJ1-4, with D perhaps TRBD1 (6 bases). V was pared by 0 bases and J by 5 bases, with 16 bases between. The V gene's germline CDR1 is MNHNS and CDR2 SASEGT. The CDR3 covers 17 residues.

This clone came up once. J is TRBJ2-7 and V is TRBV29-1; no clear D gene. Germline-derived CDR1 and CDR2 are SQVTM and ANQGSEA. CDR3 size: 15 residues. Trimming shortened V by 1 base and J by 0 bases, and 13 bases separated the two germline ends. The CDR3, as DNA: TGCAGCGTTGAAGGCGCCGGTAGGAGCTCCTACGAGCAGTACTTC. This translates into CSVEGAGRSSYEQYF.

V and J are TRBV20-1 and TRBJ2-7; 8 bases are a match to TRBD1. There are 13 residues in the CDR3. Losses at the gene ends were 3 bases for V and 3 bases for J; bases not matched to a gene: 4. Looked up from germline, CDR1 is DFQATT and CDR2 is SNEGSKA (reference sequence). DNA of the CDR3: TGCAGTGCTAGTCAGGGGGCCTTCTACGAGCAGTACTTC. Translated: CSASQGAFYEQYF.